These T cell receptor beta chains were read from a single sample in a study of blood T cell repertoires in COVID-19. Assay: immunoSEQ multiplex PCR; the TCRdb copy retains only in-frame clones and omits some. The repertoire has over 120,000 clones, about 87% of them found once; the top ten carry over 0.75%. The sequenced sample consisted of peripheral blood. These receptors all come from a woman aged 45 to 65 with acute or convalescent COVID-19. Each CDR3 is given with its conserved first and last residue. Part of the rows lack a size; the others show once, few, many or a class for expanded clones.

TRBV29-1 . CSVGDWETEAFF
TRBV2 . CASSVDFYEQYF
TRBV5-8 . CASGPRVNSNQPQHF
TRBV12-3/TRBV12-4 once CASTLPRRTEAFF
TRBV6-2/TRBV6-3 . CASSYLADRRDNEQFF
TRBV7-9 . CASSRDRGGTGELFF
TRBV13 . CASSFGILSYEQYF
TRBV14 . CASSQDLGGNYGYTF
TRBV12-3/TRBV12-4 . CASSLLGTEAFF
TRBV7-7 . CASSAGTGGAFEQYF
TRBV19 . CASSIRRGQRVGTGRNQPQHF
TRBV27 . CASSTGALLNTGELFF
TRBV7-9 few CASSAPAVRYGYTF
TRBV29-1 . CSVVAPGREQYF
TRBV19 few CASKKGTQNTGELFF
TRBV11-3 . CASSLVGSSNEQFF
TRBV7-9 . CASSLGQPKTGGFNQPQHF
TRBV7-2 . CASSLVAGAGNTIYF
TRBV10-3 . CAISTSGSSYNEQFF
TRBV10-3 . CAIRGGQGLTNYGYTF
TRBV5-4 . CASSFSGPTRVQYF
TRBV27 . CASSWDRDFGYTF
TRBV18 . CASSPEEFLNEKLFF
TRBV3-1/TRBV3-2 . CASSPRDRDNEQFF
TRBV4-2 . CASSQVPGRANYGYTF
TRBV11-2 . CASSLRGEGNSPLHF
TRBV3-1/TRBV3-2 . CASSPRDSPTNEKLFF
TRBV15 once CATSRGAPGTANTEAFF
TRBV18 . CASSPGLAGGMNEQFF
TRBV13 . CASSLGQGTGAGYTF
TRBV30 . CAWSAPGQGAVGETQYF
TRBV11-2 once CASSPQGAANTEAFF
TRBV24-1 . CATSDFPLQGATTGELFF
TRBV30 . CAWSVRDFTNEKLFF
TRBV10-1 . CASSDSGKETQYF
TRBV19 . CASSGHIGANVLTF
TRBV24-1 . CATSDLRDSRVKDTQYF
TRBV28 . CASSLITGELFF
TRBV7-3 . CASSAHDRDTGELFF
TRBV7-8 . CASSYDSSLYYNEQFF
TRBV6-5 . CASTRTGKMTYEQYF
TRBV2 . CATPGQGVVNEQFF
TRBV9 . CASSVRGVAQETQYF
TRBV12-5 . CASGLSRTGGNTEAFF
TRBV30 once CAWSPSDNSPLHF
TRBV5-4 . CASSPVPGQGSQPQHF
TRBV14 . CASSQVGGPNTGELFF
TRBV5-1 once CASSLEQGSEDTQYF
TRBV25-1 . CASSVLDGEDEKLFF
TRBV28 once CASRTVYGYTF
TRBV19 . CASSGRTAYEQYF
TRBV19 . CASSIVRGEQFF
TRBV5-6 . CASSLEGAGVSSEQYF
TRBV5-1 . CASSPRTGLLGYTF
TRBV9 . CASSVDTVNTEAFF
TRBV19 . CASSIAGAGETQYF
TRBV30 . CAWRPGQGNYGYTF
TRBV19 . CASTGPGQGSDTQYF
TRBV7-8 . CASSFQGTYEQYF